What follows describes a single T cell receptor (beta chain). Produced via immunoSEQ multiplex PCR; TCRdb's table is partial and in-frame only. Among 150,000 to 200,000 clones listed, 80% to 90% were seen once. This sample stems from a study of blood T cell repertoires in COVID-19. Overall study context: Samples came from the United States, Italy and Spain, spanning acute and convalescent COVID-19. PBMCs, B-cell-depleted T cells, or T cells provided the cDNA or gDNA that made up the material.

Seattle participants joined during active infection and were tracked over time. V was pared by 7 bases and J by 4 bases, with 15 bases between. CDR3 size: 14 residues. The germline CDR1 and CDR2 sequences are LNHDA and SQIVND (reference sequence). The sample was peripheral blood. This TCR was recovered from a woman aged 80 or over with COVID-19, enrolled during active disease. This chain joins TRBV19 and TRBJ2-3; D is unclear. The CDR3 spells CASTVSREADTQYF. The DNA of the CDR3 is TGTGCCAGTACGGTCTCCCGAGAGGCAGATACGCAGTATTTT.